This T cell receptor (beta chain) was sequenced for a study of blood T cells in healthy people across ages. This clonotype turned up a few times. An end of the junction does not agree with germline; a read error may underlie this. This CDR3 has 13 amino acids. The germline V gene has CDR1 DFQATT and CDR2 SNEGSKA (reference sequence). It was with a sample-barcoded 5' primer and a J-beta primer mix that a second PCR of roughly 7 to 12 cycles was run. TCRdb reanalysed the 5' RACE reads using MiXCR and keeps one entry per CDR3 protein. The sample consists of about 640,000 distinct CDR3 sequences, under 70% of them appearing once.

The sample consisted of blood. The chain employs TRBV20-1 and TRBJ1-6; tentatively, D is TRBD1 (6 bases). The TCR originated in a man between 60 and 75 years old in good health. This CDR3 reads CRAQGSYNSPLHF. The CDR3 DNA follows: TGCAGGGCACAGGGATCCTATAATTCGCCCCTCCACTTT.